This T cell receptor beta chain was identified in a study of OX40 agonist ivuxolimab in advanced cancers. At the level of the whole study: The costimulatory receptor OX40 (CD134) was targeted by ivuxolimab, a fully human IgG2 agonistic monoclonal antibody. Prior anti-PD-1, anti-PD-L1 or anti-CTLA-4 therapy was permitted, and 30% to 50% of dose-escalation patients had received checkpoint inhibitors. Of the approximately 50 dose-escalation patients, hepatocellular carcinoma was present in about 20, melanoma in roughly 15, renal cell carcinoma in 9 and head and neck cancer in 9. The paper reports the monotherapy dose-escalation portion (N ≈ 50 patients) of the phase I ivuxolimab trial. Partial responses occurred in three dose-escalation patients: two with cutaneous melanoma and one with hepatocellular carcinoma. In the dose-escalation cohort, around four fifths of patients were male, and the mean age was approximately 64 years, with a range of roughly 20 to 85. Intravenous ivuxolimab was administered to patients every 2 weeks at six dose levels: 0.01, 0.1, 0.3, 1.5, 3 and 10 mg/kg. The purpose of peripheral TCRbeta sequencing was to test whether ivuxolimab changed TCR sequence diversity and led to clonal T-cell expansion. General study outcomes and caveats: After ivuxolimab, CD8+ T cells had more expanded clones than CD4+ T cells on average. Partial responders in the 0.1-3.0 mg/kg groups had among the lowest normalized peripheral clonal expansion, especially among CD8+ T cells. Low levels of normalized T-cell clonal expansion were also seen in some nonresponding patients. The antigen specificity of the peripheral T cells that underwent clonal expansion was not determined. At doses from 0.1 to 3.0 mg/kg, clonal expansion was seen in both CD4+ and CD8+ blood T cells between baseline and week 6.

The trial excluded patients who had a history of autoimmune disease or were on systemic immunosuppression. Peripheral blood for TCR sequencing was collected from all dose cohorts at baseline, on cycle 4 day 1, and on cycle 7 day 1. The samples were drawn from a first-in-human, open-label, multicenter phase I dose-escalation trial of ivuxolimab. Adults with locally advanced or metastatic melanoma, renal cell, hepatocellular, or head and neck squamous cell carcinoma were enrolled in the trial. Before TCR sequencing, CD4+ T cells and CD8+ T cells from peripheral blood were sorted into separate populations. For sequencing of the TCRbeta CDR3 region, genomic DNA was extracted from the sorted cells. The immunoSEQ Assay was used for sequencing of TCRbeta CDR3 regions. As stored in TCRdb, this immuneACCESS dataset retains in-frame rearrangements with V and J assigned. A fraction of the clones does not appear; measured against another copy, unresolved V genes explain less than half of the discrepancy, and the remainder lacks a known reason. Here the sample has under 55,000 clones; about 90% occur a single time. In total, the top ten clones hold roughly 16% of the sample.

Regarding this clone: Which antigen it targets is not known. Base qualities are not at hand, and no much larger clone is one base apart.

V is reduced by 4 bases and J by 7 bases, leaving a spacing of 10 bases between them. Including the terminal cysteine and phenylalanine, the CDR3 comprises 11 residues. The DNA shown is the 33-base CDR3, in frame from base 1. CDR1 and CDR2, per the germline V gene (reference sequence), are DFQATT and SNEGSKA. This specimen consisted of CD4+ or CD8+ T cells sorted from blood, obtained in a trial of the OX40 agonist ivuxolimab. The chain uses TRBV20-1 and TRBJ1-2, and TRBD1 may be the D gene, going by 5 matching bases. This sequence was found in an adult with an advanced solid tumor such as melanoma, head and neck, liver or kidney cancer. CDR3 loop: CSATGHFGYTF. DNA sequence: TGCAGTGCTACCGGACACTTTGGCTACACCTTC.